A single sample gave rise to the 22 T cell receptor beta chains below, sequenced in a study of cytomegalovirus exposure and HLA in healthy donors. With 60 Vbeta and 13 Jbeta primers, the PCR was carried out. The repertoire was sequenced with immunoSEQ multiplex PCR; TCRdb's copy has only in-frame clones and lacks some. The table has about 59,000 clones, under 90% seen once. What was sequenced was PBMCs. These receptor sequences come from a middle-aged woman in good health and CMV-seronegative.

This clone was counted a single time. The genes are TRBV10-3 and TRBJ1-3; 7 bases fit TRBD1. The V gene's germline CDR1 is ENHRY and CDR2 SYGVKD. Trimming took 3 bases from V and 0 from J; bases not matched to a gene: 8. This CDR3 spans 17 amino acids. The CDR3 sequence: CAISDSGTVNSGNTIYF. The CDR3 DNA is TGTGCCATCAGTGACTCAGGGACAGTAAACTCTGGAAACACCATATATTTT.

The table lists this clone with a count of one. This CDR3 is CASSVGSLAGAYNEQFF. The DNA for the CDR3 is TGTGCCAGCAGCGTCGGGTCCCTAGCGGGGGCCTACAATGAGCAGTTCTTC. V is TRBV9 and J is TRBJ2-1, with 10 bases fitting TRBD2. Germline V lookup: CDR1 SGDLS, CDR2 YYNGEE. The CDR3 is made up of 17 amino acids. Trimming cost V 2 bases and J 2 bases; bases outside gene matches: 7.

CDR3: CASSSGTGPYEQYF. The CDR3 nucleotides are TGCGCCAGCAGCTCCGGGACAGGGCCCTACGAGCAGTACTTC. V is TRBV5-1 and J is TRBJ2-7; TRBD1 aligns across 9 bases. The CDR3 consists of 14 residues. The germline V gene encodes CDR1 SGHRS and CDR2 YFSETQ. After removal of 3 bases from V and 2 bases from J, the junction contained 3 bases not matched to a gene.

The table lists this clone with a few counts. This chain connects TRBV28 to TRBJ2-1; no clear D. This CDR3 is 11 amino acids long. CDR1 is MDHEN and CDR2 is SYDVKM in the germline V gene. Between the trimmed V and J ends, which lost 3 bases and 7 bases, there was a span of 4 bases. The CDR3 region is CASSFRNEQFF. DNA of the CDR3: TGTGCCAGCAGTTTCCGGAATGAGCAGTTCTTC.

In nucleotides, the CDR3 is TGTGCCAGAAACCGACAGGGGCGAGTTGAAAAACTGTTTTTT. It yields the protein CARNRQGRVEKLFF. The chain combines TRBV5-3 with TRBJ1-4, with 8 bases lining up with TRBD1. TRBV5-3 is treated as an ORF (open reading frame) with a function not yet certain. This CDR3 region has 14 residues. V lost 6 bases, J lost 7 bases, and 8 bases stayed unmatched.

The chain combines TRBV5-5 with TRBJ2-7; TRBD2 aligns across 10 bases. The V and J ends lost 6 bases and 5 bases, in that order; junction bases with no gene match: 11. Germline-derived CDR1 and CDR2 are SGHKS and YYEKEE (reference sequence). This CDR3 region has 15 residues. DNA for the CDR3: TGTGCCAGCACCTCGGAGGTACTAGCGGGAAACGAGCAGTACTTC. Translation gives CASTSEVLAGNEQYF.

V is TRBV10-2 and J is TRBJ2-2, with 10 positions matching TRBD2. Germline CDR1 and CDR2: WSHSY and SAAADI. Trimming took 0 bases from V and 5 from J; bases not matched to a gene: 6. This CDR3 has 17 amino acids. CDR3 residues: CASSESVAGGFTGELFF. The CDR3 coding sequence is TGCGCCAGCAGTGAGTCGGTAGCGGGGGGCTTTACCGGGGAGCTGTTTTTT.

CDR3 in amino acids: CASSGTSGSYEQYF. Here the CDR3 DNA reads TGTGCCAGCAGTGGGACTAGCGGGAGTTACGAGCAGTACTTC. The chain joins TRBV27 to TRBJ2-7, with 14 bases lining up with TRBD2. With V trimmed by 5 bases and J by 4 bases, 1 base remained unmatched. The germline CDR1 and CDR2 sequences are MNHEY and SMNVEV (reference sequence). CDR3 size: 14 residues.

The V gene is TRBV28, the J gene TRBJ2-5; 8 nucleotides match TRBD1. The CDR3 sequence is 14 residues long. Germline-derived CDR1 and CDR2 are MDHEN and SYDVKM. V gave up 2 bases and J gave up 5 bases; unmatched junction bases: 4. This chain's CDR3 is CASSLQGAPETQYF. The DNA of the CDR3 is TGTGCCAGCAGTTTACAGGGGGCGCCCGAGACCCAGTACTTC.

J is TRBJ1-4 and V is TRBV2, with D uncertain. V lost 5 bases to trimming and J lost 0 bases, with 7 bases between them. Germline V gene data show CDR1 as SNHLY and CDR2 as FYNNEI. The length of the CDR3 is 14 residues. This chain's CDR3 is CASSLQTTNEKLFF. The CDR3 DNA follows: TGTGCCAGCAGTCTACAGACAACTAATGAAAAACTGTTTTTT.

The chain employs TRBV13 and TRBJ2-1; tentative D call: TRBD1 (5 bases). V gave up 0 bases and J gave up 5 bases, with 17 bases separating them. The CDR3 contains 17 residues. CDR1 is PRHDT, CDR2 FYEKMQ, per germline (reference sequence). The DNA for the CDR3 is TGTGCCAGCAGCTTAGGAGGCCTAAACAGGAACGACAATGAGCAGTTCTTC. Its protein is CASSLGGLNRNDNEQFF.

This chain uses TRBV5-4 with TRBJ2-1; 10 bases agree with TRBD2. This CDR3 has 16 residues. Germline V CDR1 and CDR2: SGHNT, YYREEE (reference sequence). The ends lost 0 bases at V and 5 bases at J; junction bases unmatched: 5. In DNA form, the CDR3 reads TGTGCCAGCAGCTTGGTTTTAGCGGGAGGTAACAATGAGCAGTTCTTC. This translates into CASSLVLAGGNNEQFF.

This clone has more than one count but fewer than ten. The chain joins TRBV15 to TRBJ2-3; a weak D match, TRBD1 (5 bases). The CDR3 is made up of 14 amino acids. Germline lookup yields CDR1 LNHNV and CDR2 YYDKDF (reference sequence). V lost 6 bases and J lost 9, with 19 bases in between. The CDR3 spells CATRDRTPPGTQYF. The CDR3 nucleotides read TGTGCCACCAGGGACCGGACCCCTCCAGGGACGCAGTATTTT.

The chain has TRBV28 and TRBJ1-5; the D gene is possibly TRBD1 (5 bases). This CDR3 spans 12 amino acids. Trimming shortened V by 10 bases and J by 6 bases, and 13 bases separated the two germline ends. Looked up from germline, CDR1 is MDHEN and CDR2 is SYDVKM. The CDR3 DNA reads TGTGCCACCAGCCCCGGGGGTCAGCCCCAGCATTTT. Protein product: CATSPGGQPQHF.

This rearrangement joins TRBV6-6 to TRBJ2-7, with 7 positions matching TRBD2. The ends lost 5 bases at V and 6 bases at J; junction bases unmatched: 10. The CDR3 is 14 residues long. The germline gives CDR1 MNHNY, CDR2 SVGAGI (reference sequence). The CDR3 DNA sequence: TGTGCCAGCAGTGAGCTCGGCCAGCGGGGCGAGCAGTACTTC. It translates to CASSELGQRGEQYF.

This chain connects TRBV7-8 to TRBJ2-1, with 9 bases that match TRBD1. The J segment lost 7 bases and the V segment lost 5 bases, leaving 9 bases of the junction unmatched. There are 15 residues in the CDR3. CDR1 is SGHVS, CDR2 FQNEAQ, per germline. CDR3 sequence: CASSRSGTGINEQFF. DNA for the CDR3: TGTGCCAGCAGCAGATCCGGGACAGGGATAAATGAGCAGTTCTTC.

This CDR3 is CASRGLAGYNEQFF. For the CDR3, the DNA is TGTGCCAGCAGGGGCCTGGCGGGGTACAATGAGCAGTTCTTC. The chain links TRBV27 to TRBJ2-1; D possibly corresponds to TRBD2 (6 bases). This CDR3 contains 14 residues. Germline V lookup: CDR1 MNHEY, CDR2 SMNVEV (reference sequence). Trimming cost V 6 bases and J 4 bases, with 13 bases left between them.

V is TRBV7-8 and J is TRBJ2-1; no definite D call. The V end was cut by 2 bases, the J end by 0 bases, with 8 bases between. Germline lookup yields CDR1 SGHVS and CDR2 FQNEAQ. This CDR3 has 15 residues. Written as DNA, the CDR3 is TGTGCCAGCAGCTTATCTTCTAGCTCCTACAATGAGCAGTTCTTC. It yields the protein CASSLSSSSYNEQFF.

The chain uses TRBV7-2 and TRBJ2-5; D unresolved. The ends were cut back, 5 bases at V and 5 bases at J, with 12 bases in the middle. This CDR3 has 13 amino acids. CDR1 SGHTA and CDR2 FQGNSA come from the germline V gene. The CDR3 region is CASSPRTRETQYF. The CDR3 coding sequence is TGTGCCAGCAGCCCCAGAACGAGGGAGACCCAGTACTTC.

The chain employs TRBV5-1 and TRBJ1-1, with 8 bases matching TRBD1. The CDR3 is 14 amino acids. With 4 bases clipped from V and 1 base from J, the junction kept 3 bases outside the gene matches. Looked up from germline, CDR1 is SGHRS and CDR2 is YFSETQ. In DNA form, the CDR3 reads TGCGCCAGCAGCGAGGGACAGGCGAACACTGAAGCTTTCTTT. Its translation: CASSEGQANTEAFF.

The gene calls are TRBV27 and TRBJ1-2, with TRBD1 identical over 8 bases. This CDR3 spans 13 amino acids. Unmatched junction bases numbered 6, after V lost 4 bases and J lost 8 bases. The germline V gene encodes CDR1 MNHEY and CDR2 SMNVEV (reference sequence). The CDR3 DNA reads TGTGCCAGCAGTTCCTCAGGGGGCAGGGGCTACACCTTC. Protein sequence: CASSSSGGRGYTF.

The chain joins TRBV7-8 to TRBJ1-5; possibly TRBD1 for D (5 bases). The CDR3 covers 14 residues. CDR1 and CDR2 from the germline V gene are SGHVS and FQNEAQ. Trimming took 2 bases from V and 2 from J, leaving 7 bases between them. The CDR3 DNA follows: TGTGCCAGCAGCTTACAGGGTGGCAATCAGCCCCAGCATTTT. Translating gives CASSLQGGNQPQHF.